The next 30 T cell receptor beta chains were all read from a single sample in a study of blood T cell repertoires in COVID-19. TCRdb keeps only in-frame clones here, not all; method: immunoSEQ multiplex PCR. The sample includes about 71,000 clones, 86% seen only once; the top ten take 2%. The sequenced sample consisted of peripheral blood. These receptor sequences come from a man between 25 and 39 years old with acute or convalescent COVID-19.

The V gene is TRBV2, the J gene TRBJ2-7; 7 bases are a match to TRBD1. The germline gives CDR1 SNHLY, CDR2 FYNNEI. This CDR3 comprises 16 residues. V gave up 6 bases and J gave up 0 bases; unmatched junction bases: 11. The CDR3 DNA follows: TGTGCCAGCAGACATACCGGGACAGAAATCTCCTACGAGCAGTACTTC. Encoded protein: CASRHTGTEISYEQYF. Full variable domain (remainder filled in from reference TRBV2 and TRBJ2-7): EPEVTQTPSHQVTQMGQEVILRCVPISNHLYFYWYRQILGQKVEFLVSFYNNEISEKSEIFDDQFSVERPDGSNFTLKIRSTKLEDSAMYFCASRHTGTEISYEQYFGPGTRLTVT.

The V call is TRBV3-1 (or the pseudogene TRBV3-2), the J call TRBJ2-2, with TRBD2 as a possible D gene (5 bases). Germline V gene sequence: CDR1 LGHDT, CDR2 YNNKEL (reference sequence). There are 15 residues in the CDR3. The V end was cut by 1 base, the J end by 4 bases, with 10 bases between. This chain's CDR3 is CASSQGRGFTGELFF. The CDR3 DNA is TGTGCCAGCAGCCAAGGACGGGGATTCACCGGGGAGCTGTTTTTT.

The V and J genes are TRBV18 and TRBJ1-1; D is possibly TRBD1 (6 bases). The V and J ends lost 2 bases and 3 bases respectively, with 7 bases between them. This CDR3 has 13 residues. Germline V gene lookup returns CDR1 KGHSH and CDR2 LQKENI. The CDR3: CASSPRTDTEAFF. In DNA, the CDR3 is TGTGCCAGCTCACCAAGGACAGACACTGAAGCTTTCTTT.

The V call is TRBV7-6, the J call TRBJ1-2; the match to TRBD1 covers 7 bases. The V gene end was trimmed by 6 bases and the J gene end by 6 bases; junction bases not matched to a gene: 13. The CDR3 extends over 15 amino acids. The germline V gene has CDR1 SGHVS and CDR2 FNYEAQ. CDR3 region: CASSKTGVGSDGYTF. The CDR3 nucleotides read TGTGCCAGCAGTAAAACAGGGGTTGGGTCCGATGGCTACACCTTC.

V usage is TRBV19 and J usage is TRBJ2-5; maybe TRBD2 (5 bases). CDR1 and CDR2 from the germline V gene are LNHDA and SQIVND (reference sequence). The CDR3 sequence is 13 residues long. Trimming stripped 5 bases from V and 5 bases from J, with 12 bases between. The CDR3 is CASSARRTETQYF. The CDR3 region has the DNA TGTGCCAGTAGTGCGCGGAGGACGGAGACCCAGTACTTC.

The rearrangement links TRBV19 to TRBJ1-4; 8 nucleotides align to TRBD1. The length of the CDR3 is 16 residues. Trimming took 4 bases from V and 3 from J; bases not matched to a gene: 7. Germline V CDR1 and CDR2: LNHDA, SQIVND (reference sequence). The CDR3, as DNA: TGTGCCAGTAGTACCTCGTCGACAGGGGCTAATGAAAAACTGTTTTTT. This codes for CASSTSSTGANEKLFF.

This chain connects TRBV9 to TRBJ1-1; D remains unclear. Germline lookup yields CDR1 SGDLS and CDR2 YYNGEE. The CDR3 runs 15 residues. The V and J ends lost 0 bases and 8 bases respectively, with 17 bases between them. Written as DNA, the CDR3 is TGTGCCAGCAGCGTAGGGAGATTTTTAACGGGGGAAGCTTTCTTT. Its protein is CASSVGRFLTGEAFF.

The rearrangement uses TRBV6-5 and TRBJ1-2; D may be TRBD1 (6 bases). This CDR3 comprises 13 residues. V gave up 2 bases and J gave up 6 bases, with 10 bases separating them. Germline V gene sequence: CDR1 MNHEY, CDR2 SVGAGI. CDR3 sequence: CASSYQGRDGYTF. Here the CDR3 DNA reads TGTGCCAGCAGTTACCAGGGGCGGGATGGCTACACCTTC.

The chain couples TRBV7-9 to TRBJ2-1; 8 bases agree with TRBD1. After removal of 4 bases from V and 1 base from J, the junction contained 9 bases not matched to a gene. The CDR3 contains 17 residues. Germline V lookup: CDR1 SEHNR, CDR2 FQNEAQ (reference sequence). The CDR3 reads CASSSSGGWGSYNEQFF. The CDR3 region has the DNA TGTGCCAGCAGCTCATCAGGGGGCTGGGGGTCCTACAATGAGCAGTTCTTC.

The rearrangement joins TRBV19 to TRBJ2-3, with 7 bases matching TRBD2. Germline V gene sequence: CDR1 LNHDA, CDR2 SQIVND (reference sequence). This CDR3 spans 14 amino acids. J lost 4 bases, V lost 4 bases, and 5 bases had no gene match. The CDR3 nucleotides are TGTGCCAGTAGTAATAGACTAGCTGCAGATACGCAGTATTTT. Protein: CASSNRLAADTQYF.

The chain carries TRBV19 and TRBJ1-5; possible D gene TRBD1, 6 bases. The CDR3 sequence is 16 residues long. Between the trimmed V and J ends, which lost 3 bases and 6 bases, there was a span of 18 bases. Germline values: CDR1 LNHDA, CDR2 SQIVND (reference sequence). In nucleotides, the CDR3 is TGTGCCAGTAGTATTACCAACAGGGCTTTCGGTCAGCCCCAGCATTTT. Translation: CASSITNRAFGQPQHF.

This clone was detected only once. The rearrangement uses TRBV5-1 and TRBJ2-3; TRBD1 matches at 7 bases. This CDR3 has 15 residues. CDR1 and CDR2 (germline): SGHRS, YFSETQ. The ends lost 1 base at V and 8 bases at J; junction bases unmatched: 10. CDR3 protein: CASSLTGDIMGTQYF. CDR3 nucleotides: TGCGCCAGCAGCTTGACAGGGGACATAATGGGTACGCAGTATTTT.

The V gene is TRBV2, the J gene TRBJ2-1; TRBD1 is a possible D gene (6 bases). The V and J ends lost 6 bases and 3 bases respectively, with 12 bases between them. The CDR3 is made up of 14 amino acids. The germline V gene encodes CDR1 SNHLY and CDR2 FYNNEI. This chain's CDR3 is CASSGTRNYNEQFF. CDR3 sequence (DNA): TGTGCCAGCAGCGGGACACGTAACTACAATGAGCAGTTCTTC.

With respect to this clone: This sample also contains other DNA sequences that code for the same CDR3. This rearrangement joins TRBV5-4 to TRBJ1-2, with TRBD1 as a possible D gene (5 bases). The CDR3 consists of 12 residues. CDR1 and CDR2 (germline): SGHNT, YYREEE (reference sequence). V was clipped by 4 bases and J by 4 bases, with 8 bases between them. The CDR3 is CASSPDSYGYTF. The DNA for the CDR3 is TGTGCCAGCAGCCCCGACAGCTATGGCTACACCTTC.

This chain joins TRBV19 and TRBJ2-3; no clear D gene. This CDR3 comprises 13 residues. Germline loops: CDR1 LNHDA, CDR2 SQIVND (reference sequence). Trimming took off 4 bases at V and 4 bases at J, with 9 bases between the two ends. The DNA of the CDR3 is TGTGCCAGTAGTACCACAGAAGCAGATACGCAGTATTTT. Amino acids: CASSTTEADTQYF.

The chain has TRBV5-5 and TRBJ2-1, with D possibly being TRBD1 (6 bases). The germline V gene has CDR1 SGHKS and CDR2 YYEKEE (reference sequence). The CDR3 length is 14 residues. The ends were cut back, 2 bases at V and 8 bases at J, with 14 bases in the middle. CDR3 loop: CASSFSLGGYEQFF. CDR3 sequence (DNA): TGTGCCAGCAGCTTTTCTCTAGGGGGATATGAGCAGTTCTTC.

The chain couples TRBV10-1 to TRBJ2-5, with 7 bases aligning to TRBD1. Germline CDR1 and CDR2: WNHNN and SYGVQD (reference sequence). This CDR3 has 15 amino acids. The V and J ends lost 3 bases and 2 bases, in that order; junction bases with no gene match: 6. The CDR3 bases are TGCGCCAGCAGTGATTCCGGGACAGAACAAGAGACCCAGTACTTC. Translated, it gives CASSDSGTEQETQYF.

J is TRBJ1-3 and V is TRBV2; maybe TRBD1 (5 bases). Between the trimmed V and J ends, which lost 4 bases and 4 bases, there was a span of 11 bases. The CDR3 spans 14 residues. The germline V gene has CDR1 SNHLY and CDR2 FYNNEI. This CDR3 is CASSGIGAGNTIYF. CDR3 bases: TGTGCCAGCAGTGGTATAGGGGCCGGAAACACCATATATTTT.

The rearrangement links TRBV15 to TRBJ1-2; no clear D. This CDR3 comprises 15 residues. Trimming took off 1 base at V and 3 bases at J, with 12 bases between the two ends. Per germline, CDR1 LNHNV and CDR2 YYDKDF (reference sequence). CDR3: CATSRGGVSYYGYTF. DNA for the CDR3: TGTGCCACCAGCAGAGGCGGGGTTAGTTACTATGGCTACACCTTC.

This clone showed up just once. J is TRBJ1-4 and V is TRBV7-2; D uncertain. The CDR3 extends over 14 amino acids. V was shortened by 1 base and J by 7 bases, with 10 bases between the two germline ends. CDR1 is SGHTA and CDR2 is FQGNSA in the germline V gene. The CDR3 DNA sequence: TGTGCCAGCAGCTTAGGAACAGTAGGTGAAAAACTGTTTTTT. Residues: CASSLGTVGEKLFF.

The chain carries TRBV9 and TRBJ2-1; 7 bases line up with TRBD2. CDR3 size: 15 residues. The germline V gene has CDR1 SGDLS and CDR2 YYNGEE. After removal of 0 bases from V and 6 bases from J, the junction contained 6 bases not matched to a gene. The CDR3 here is CASSVGASGVNEQFF. CDR3 in DNA: TGTGCCAGCAGCGTAGGGGCTAGCGGTGTCAATGAGCAGTTCTTC.

CDR3 protein: CASSLMTSGNTDTQYF. The DNA for the CDR3 is TGTGCCAGCAGCTTAATGACTAGCGGAAACACAGATACGCAGTATTTT. V gene TRBV11-2 combines with J gene TRBJ2-3; 9 positions match TRBD2. This CDR3 has 16 amino acids. Germline trimming cut 2 bases from V and 2 bases from J; bases unmatched to any gene: 5. The germline CDR1 and CDR2 sequences are SGHAT and FQNNGV. The full variable domain, its missing parts supplied by reference TRBV11-2 and TRBJ2-3, is EAGVAQSPRYKIIEKRQSVAFWCNPISGHATLYWYQQILGQGPKLLIQFQNNGVVDDSQLPKDRFSAERLKGVDSTLKIQPAKLEDSAVYLCASSLMTSGNTDTQYFGPGTRLTVL.

J is TRBJ2-7 and V is TRBV6-2 or TRBV6-3; 10 bases are shared with TRBD2. The CDR3 has 14 residues. V was pared by 5 bases and J by 2 bases, with 3 bases of the junction left unmatched. Germline CDR1 MNHEY, CDR2 SVGEGT. CDR3 amino acids: CASSGSGRAYEQYF. The CDR3 DNA reads as TGTGCCAGCAGTGGCAGCGGGAGGGCCTACGAGCAGTACTTC.

The gene calls are TRBV19 and TRBJ2-2; D is possibly TRBD1 (6 bases). Per the germline V gene, CDR1 is LNHDA and CDR2 is SQIVND (reference sequence). The CDR3 is 16 amino acids. With 10 bases removed from V and 4 bases from J, the gap between germline ends came to 22 bases. DNA for the CDR3: TGTGCCACTAAGAGGGGCCGGGACACCGGCACCGGGGAGCTGTTTTTT. Translating it yields CATKRGRDTGTGELFF. Full variable domain (rest looked up from reference TRBV19 and TRBJ2-2): DGGITQSPKYLFRKEGQNVTLSCEQNLNHDAMYWYRQDPGQGLRLIYYSQIVNDFQKGDIAEGYSVSREKKESFPLTVTSAQKNPTAFYLCATKRGRDTGTGELFFGEGSRLTVL.

V usage is TRBV12-3 or TRBV12-4 and J usage is TRBJ1-1, with TRBD1 identical over 7 bases. Trimming removed 6 bases from V and 4 bases from J; junction bases left unmatched: 5. This CDR3 contains 13 residues. In nucleotides, the CDR3 is TGTGCCAGCAGCGGACAGGTCGTCACTGAAGCTTTCTTT. Protein sequence: CASSGQVVTEAFF.

In nucleotides, the CDR3 is TGCAGCGTTGATAGGGGGAACTATGGCTACACCTTC. Amino acid sequence: CSVDRGNYGYTF. The chain couples TRBV29-1 to TRBJ1-2, with D possibly being TRBD1 (6 bases). This CDR3 is 12 amino acids long. Germline V CDR1 and CDR2: SQVTM, ANQGSEA. V lost 3 bases and J lost 2, with 7 bases in between. Full variable domain (remainder filled in from reference TRBV29-1 and TRBJ1-2): SAVISQKPSRDICQRGTSLTIQCQVDSQVTMMFWYRQQPGQSLTLIATANQGSEATYESGFVIDKFPISRPNLTFSTLTVSNMSPEDSSIYLCSVDRGNYGYTFGSGTRLTVV.

This clone was seen a single time. The V and J genes are TRBV19 and TRBJ1-2, with 10 bases identical to TRBD1. Germline V lookup: CDR1 LNHDA, CDR2 SQIVND (reference sequence). J gave up 3 bases and V 6 bases, and 10 bases lay outside the gene matches. The CDR3 totals 16 residues. The CDR3, as DNA: TGTGCCAGTAGCCGGGGACAGGGGACCCTCCACTATGGCTACACCTTC. Its translation: CASSRGQGTLHYGYTF.

The CDR3 DNA sequence: TGTGCCAGCAGTAGACAGTTATACGAGCAGTACGTC. This sequence encodes CASSRQLYEQYV. This chain connects TRBV6-5 to TRBJ2-7; D possibly corresponds to TRBD1 (5 bases). Trimming took off 5 bases at V and 4 bases at J, with 9 bases between the two ends. CDR1 is MNHEY, CDR2 SVGAGI, per germline. The CDR3 has 12 amino acids.

This clone was picked up a small number of times. This chain joins TRBV4-1 and TRBJ2-7; no firm D call. Germline CDR1 is MGHRA and CDR2 is YSYEKL. This CDR3 has 14 amino acids. V lost 2 bases and J 3 bases, leaving 11 bases between the germline ends. Here the CDR3 reads CASSQFPTHYEQYF. DNA for the CDR3: TGCGCCAGCAGCCAATTCCCTACTCACTACGAGCAGTACTTC.

The rearrangement links TRBV2 to TRBJ1-5; the D gene is possibly TRBD1 (6 bases). The CDR3 extends over 16 amino acids. The V and J ends lost 1 base and 7 bases respectively, with 17 bases between them. Germline V gives CDR1 SNHLY, CDR2 FYNNEI. The CDR3 here is CASSEGNSGGQQPQHF. Here the CDR3 DNA reads TGTGCCAGCAGTGAAGGGAACAGCGGGGGCCAACAGCCCCAGCATTTT.